These 3 T cell receptor beta chains came from one sample sequenced in a study of blood T cell repertoires in COVID-19. Sequenced by immunoSEQ multiplex PCR; TCRdb stores in-frame clones only, minus some. The sample shows about 73,000 clones, roughly 83% of them seen only once. Sequenced input: peripheral blood. These receptors were obtained from a woman aged 55-70 years with acute or convalescent COVID-19.

The chain carries TRBV6-4 and TRBJ2-1; D perhaps matches TRBD1 (5 bases). Trimming pared 2 bases from V and 0 bases from J, leaving 5 bases between. Germline CDR1 and CDR2: MRHNA and SNTAGT. The CDR3 sequence is 14 residues long. This chain's CDR3 is CASSDDSSYNEQFF. CDR3 bases: TGTGCCAGCAGTGACGACAGCTCCTACAATGAGCAGTTCTTC.

This chain connects TRBV27 to TRBJ2-3; D might be TRBD2 (6 bases). Germline CDR1 is MNHEY and CDR2 is SMNVEV (reference sequence). With 6 bases removed from V and 2 bases from J, the gap between germline ends came to 15 bases. The CDR3 is 15 residues long. The CDR3 DNA sequence: TGTGCCAGCAGCCCCACCCGGGGGAACACAGATACGCAGTATTTT. Its translation: CASSPTRGNTDTQYF.

This sequence joins TRBV6-1 and TRBJ2-3; D remains ambiguous. Trimming cost V 0 bases and J 1 base, with 8 bases left between them. The CDR3 covers 15 residues. Germline V gene lookup returns CDR1 MNHNS and CDR2 SASEGT. This CDR3 reads CASSEALDRTDTQYF. The CDR3 DNA reads TGTGCCAGCAGTGAAGCGCTAGACCGCACAGATACGCAGTATTTT.